This TCR beta chain was sequenced during a study of CD8 T cells in Susac syndrome. CDR3 size: 13 residues. Trimming left V 2 bases short and J 2 bases short, with 4 bases between. Germline V lookup: CDR1 MDHEN, CDR2 SYDVKM. With random hexamers, reverse transcription was performed on about 0.5 to 1 ug of RNA. TCRdb processed the immunoSEQ multiplex PCR reads anew with MiXCR; each CDR3 protein has one entry. Among 100,000 to 150,000 distinct CDR3 sequences listed, about 93% were seen once. This TCR came from a human donor in good health. Specimen: CD4+ T cells from PBMCs. The chain has TRBV28 and TRBJ1-5; D remains unclear. In nucleotides, the CDR3 is TGTGCCAGCAGTTTAACAGGCAATCAGCCCCAGCATTTT. Protein product: CASSLTGNQPQHF.